Listed below are T cell receptor beta chains from one sample, sequenced in a study of T-cell memory formation after mild COVID-19. TCRdb re-analysed the 5' RACE reads in MiXCR, keeping a single row per CDR3 protein. The sample consists of under 250,000 distinct CDR3 sequences, 8% to 10% of them appearing once. The sample was PBMCs or a T cell subset sorted from them (not recorded which). These receptors came from a man aged 18 to 30 who had mild COVID-19 (a few samples of this study predate the infection). Cell type and time point are not known. CDR3s include the opening cysteine and the closing phenylalanine or tryptophan. The D gene is left open where the match is weak. Size values are once, few and many counts, or a class for expanded clones, and some rows have none.

CDR3 protein,CDR3 DNA,D gene,J gene,V gene,clone size
CASQARGIGETQYF,TGTGCTAGCCAAGCCCGGGGGATTGGTGAGACCCAGTACTTC,.,TRBJ2-5,TRBV7-7,.
CASSLQGMLDQPQHF,TGTGCCAGCAGCTTACAGGGAATGCTTGATCAGCCCCAGCATTTT,.,TRBJ1-5,TRBV5-5,few
CASSLTGQGSQYF,TGTGCCAGCAGTTTAACGGGACAGGGATCGCAGTATTTT,TRBD1,TRBJ2-3,TRBV12-3/TRBV12-4,few
CATAAGGAGEQYF,TGTGCCACAGCGGCCGGAGGGGCGGGCGAGCAGTACTTC,.,TRBJ2-7,TRBV7-9,few
CASSRSGAGGEPYNEQFF,TGCGCCAGCAGCCGTTCGGGAGCGGGGGGAGAACCTTACAATGAGCAGTTCTTC,TRBD2,TRBJ2-1,TRBV5-1,few
CARYKSPGHKYQETQYF,TGTGCCAGATATAAGTCGCCGGGACACAAGTACCAAGAGACCCAGTACTTC,.,TRBJ2-5,TRBV27,few
CATADSQETQYF,TGTGCCACCGCGGACAGCCAAGAGACCCAGTACTTC,.,TRBJ2-5,TRBV10-3,.
CATQAGYQETQYF,TGTGCCACGCAAGCGGGGTACCAAGAGACCCAGTACTTC,TRBD2,TRBJ2-5,TRBV10-3,.
CASSQVQGGYTF,TGCGCCAGCAGCCAAGTGCAGGGCGGCTACACCTTC,.,TRBJ1-2,TRBV4-1,.
CASSFRTARSGTQYF,TGTGCCAGCAGTTTCAGGACGGCCCGTTCGGGGACCCAGTACTTC,.,TRBJ2-5,TRBV12-3/TRBV12-4,.
CASSYTTLNTEAFF,TGTGCCAGCAGCTATACAACCCTGAACACTGAAGCTTTCTTT,.,TRBJ1-1,TRBV7-2,.
CASSLRQGPREKLFF,TGTGCCAGCAGCCTAAGACAGGGACCAAGAGAAAAACTGTTTTTT,TRBD1,TRBJ1-4,TRBV5-6,.
CASSRGGEEYYGYTF,TGTGCCAGCAGCCGGGGAGGGGAAGAGTACTATGGCTACACCTTC,.,TRBJ1-2,TRBV7-6,few
CASSPGTSFYEQYF,TGTGCCAGCAGCCCCGGGACTAGCTTCTACGAGCAGTACTTC,TRBD2,TRBJ2-7,TRBV5-6,.
CSVGVQGNTDTQYF,TGCAGCGTTGGCGTACAGGGGAACACAGATACGCAGTATTTT,TRBD1,TRBJ2-3,TRBV29-1,.
CASSPRTGTYEQYF,TGTGCCAGCAGCCCACGGACAGGGACCTACGAGCAGTACTTC,TRBD1,TRBJ2-7,TRBV3-1,few
CASSPLDPRTDTQYF,TGTGCCAGCTCACCACTGGACCCCCGCACAGATACGCAGTATTTT,.,TRBJ2-3,TRBV18,few
CASSQTPGAINSPLHF,TGCGCCAGCAGCCAAACCCCCGGAGCTATCAATTCACCCCTCCACTTT,.,TRBJ1-6,TRBV5-1,.
CASSLGGDLRDHFF,TGTGCCAGCAGCTTAGGCGGAGACCTCAGGGATCATTTCTTC,.,TRBJ2-1,TRBV7-2,few
CASSPPDRQETQYF,TGTGCCAGCTCACCACCGGACCGCCAAGAGACCCAGTACTTC,.,TRBJ2-5,TRBV18,few
CSARRYADPNEQFF,TGCAGTGCTAGGCGGTACGCGGACCCCAATGAGCAGTTCTTC,.,TRBJ2-1,TRBV20-1,many
CSARERGPYYEQYF,TGCAGTGCTAGAGAGAGGGGACCCTACTACGAGCAGTACTTC,.,TRBJ2-7,TRBV20-1,.
CAISDLGNSPLHF,TGTGCCATCAGTGATCTAGGGAATTCACCCCTCCACTTT,.,TRBJ1-6,TRBV10-3,few
CATTGLCGGTQYF,TGTGCCACCACGGGACTGTGCGGGGGTACGCAGTATTTT,TRBD2,TRBJ2-3,TRBV27,.
CASSLSYGSSYEQYF,TGTGCCAGCAGCTTAAGCTATGGGTCCTCCTACGAGCAGTACTTC,.,TRBJ2-7,TRBV7-3,.
CASSRTHGRETQYF,TGTGCCAGCAGCCGCACACACGGTCGGGAGACCCAGTACTTC,.,TRBJ2-5,TRBV14,many
CASSFPAGLSNIQYF,TGTGCCAGCAGCTTCCCAGCAGGACTCTCTAACATTCAGTACTTC,.,TRBJ2-4,TRBV5-7,few
CASSGKTGGSDGYTF,TGTGCCAGCAGTGGAAAGACAGGGGGAAGCGATGGCTACACCTTC,TRBD1,TRBJ1-2,TRBV6-1,once
CASSSALLSEQYF,TGTGCCAGCAGTTCGGCACTCCTCTCCGAGCAGTACTTC,.,TRBJ2-7,TRBV6-2/TRBV6-3,.
CASSLRGGQQGAGELFF,TGTGCCAGCAGCCTCCGTGGGGGTCAGCAGGGTGCCGGGGAGCTGTTTTTT,.,TRBJ2-2,TRBV7-8,few
CASSYSGTGRYEQYF,TGTGCCAGCAGTTACTCCGGGACAGGGCGCTACGAGCAGTACTTC,TRBD1,TRBJ2-7,TRBV6-5,many
CATSGRLAGASNEQFF,TGTGCCACCAGCGGCAGACTAGCGGGGGCGAGCAATGAGCAGTTCTTC,TRBD2,TRBJ2-1,TRBV15,few
CASSLPGVETQYF,TGTGCCAGCAGCTTGCCAGGGGTAGAGACCCAGTACTTC,.,TRBJ2-5,TRBV7-9,.
CASTGEAGHSPLHF,TGTGCCAGCACGGGAGAGGCAGGGCATTCACCCCTCCACTTT,.,TRBJ1-6,TRBV11-1,.
CASSPTGFETQYF,TGTGCCAGCAGCCCGACAGGGTTCGAGACCCAGTACTTC,TRBD1,TRBJ2-5,TRBV7-3,.
CASSRGVTGELFF,TGCGCCAGCAGCCGGGGTGTTACCGGGGAGCTGTTTTTT,.,TRBJ2-2,TRBV5-1,few
CASSPGTAPTFNYGYTF,TGTGCCAGCAGCCCTGGGACAGCCCCTACCTTTAACTATGGCTACACCTTC,TRBD1,TRBJ1-2,TRBV3-1,.
CATGTGGTDTQYF,TGTGCCACCGGGACGGGGGGGACAGATACGCAGTATTTT,TRBD2,TRBJ2-3,TRBV15,few
CASSPTGGAAYEQYF,TGTGCCAGCAGCCCTACCGGGGGGGCCGCCTACGAGCAGTACTTC,TRBD2,TRBJ2-7,TRBV7-9,many
CASSPSGFTDTQYF,TGTGCCAGCAGCCCTAGCGGTTTCACAGATACGCAGTATTTT,TRBD2,TRBJ2-3,TRBV5-5,many
CSVVTDRMNTEAFF,TGCAGCGTTGTGACGGACAGAATGAACACTGAAGCTTTCTTT,.,TRBJ1-1,TRBV29-1,few
CASSQGLAGDGDTQYF,TGTGCTAGCAGCCAGGGACTAGCGGGGGACGGGGATACGCAGTATTTT,TRBD2,TRBJ2-3,TRBV7-7,.
CASSEGPVDTEAFF,TGCGCCAGCAGCGAGGGTCCAGTGGACACTGAAGCTTTCTTT,.,TRBJ1-1,TRBV5-1,few
CASSLISNTEAFF,TGTGCCAGCAGCTTAATCAGTAACACTGAAGCTTTCTTT,.,TRBJ1-1,TRBV7-9,few
CASRDQGGQETQYF,TGTGCCAGCAGAGATCAGGGGGGTCAAGAGACCCAGTACTTC,.,TRBJ2-5,TRBV12-3/TRBV12-4,.
CASSHARTGGNEAFF,TGCGCCAGCAGCCATGCCCGGACAGGGGGCAATGAAGCTTTCTTT,TRBD1,TRBJ1-1,TRBV4-1,.
CASSQLTAGGEQFF,TGCGCCAGCAGCCAACTCACGGCAGGGGGTGAGCAGTTCTTC,TRBD1,TRBJ2-1,TRBV5-1,.
CASSLIAGVQTQYF,TGTGCCAGCAGTTTAATAGCGGGGGTTCAAACCCAGTACTTC,TRBD2,TRBJ2-5,TRBV27,few